The 16 T cell receptor beta chains reported below all come from one sample, sequenced in a study of Ad26.COV2.S vaccination and SARS-CoV-2 variants. Treatment in this sample: around 19 received Ad26.COV2.S at low or high dose, single or two shots; several received placebo; per-sample allocation not given. On day 63 after the first injection, vaccine and placebo recipients gave samples. TCRdb's table, derived via immunoSEQ multiplex PCR, lists solely in-frame clones and lacks some. Here the sample spans some 300,000 clones, about 86% being singletons. The specimen was peripheral blood, collected in a trial of Ad26.COV2.S vaccine versus placebo. These receptors were collected from a person between 18 and 60 years old who received the Ad26.COV2.S COVID-19 vaccine or a placebo.

This clone was detected a few times. V gene TRBV7-8 combines with J gene TRBJ1-4; 7 positions agree with TRBD1. CDR3 length: 13 amino acids. V lost 5 bases, J lost 7 bases, and 4 bases stayed unmatched. Germline loops: CDR1 SGHVS, CDR2 FQNEAQ. The CDR3 DNA reads as TGTGCCAGCAGCCGTGGACAGGCTGAAAAACTGTTTTTT. It yields the protein CASSRGQAEKLFF.

The chain is built from TRBV30 and TRBJ2-3; 9 positions agree with TRBD2. The trim removed 0 bases at V and 5 bases at J, leaving 6 bases unmatched. CDR1 is GTSNPN, CDR2 SVGIG, per germline (reference sequence). This CDR3 spans 15 amino acids. The DNA for the CDR3 is TGTGCCTGGAGTGTACTGGGACTAGCCGTAGATACGCAGTATTTT. It encodes CAWSVLGLAVDTQYF.

This sequence joins TRBV6-6 and TRBJ1-1; D not resolved. V was pared by 6 bases and J by 6 bases, with 11 bases between. Germline V gene data show CDR1 as MNHNY and CDR2 as SVGAGI (reference sequence). The CDR3 has 12 residues. CDR3 bases: TGTGCCAGCAGACAAAAGGGAGCTGAAGCTTTCTTT. This sequence encodes CASRQKGAEAFF.

CDR3 loop: CSVEGQGVSYEQYF. In nucleotides, the CDR3 is TGCAGCGTTGAAGGACAGGGGGTCTCCTACGAGCAGTACTTC. V and J are TRBV29-1 and TRBJ2-7; 9 bases match TRBD1. This CDR3 has 14 amino acids. CDR1 and CDR2 (germline): SQVTM, ANQGSEA. V was pared by 1 base and J by 0 bases, with 1 base of the junction left unmatched.

The chain is built from TRBV6-5 and TRBJ2-3; 7 bases are a match to TRBD1. Germline V gene data show CDR1 as MNHEY and CDR2 as SVGAGI. This CDR3 has 15 amino acids. The V gene end was trimmed by 10 bases and the J gene end by 3 bases; junction bases not matched to a gene: 13. The CDR3 nucleotides are TGTGCCACCCGGAAGGGGGCAATCGGAACAGATACGCAGTATTTT. Translated, it gives CATRKGAIGTDTQYF.

The V gene is TRBV10-3, the J gene TRBJ2-1; the D gene is possibly TRBD2 (7 bases). This CDR3 spans 16 amino acids. In germline, CDR1 is ENHRY, CDR2 SYGVKD. Trimming pared 2 bases from V and 3 bases from J, leaving 14 bases between. The CDR3 loop is CAISERGGAHYNEQFF. The CDR3, as DNA: TGTGCCATCAGTGAGAGAGGGGGGGCACACTACAATGAGCAGTTCTTC.

The chain combines TRBV18 with TRBJ1-2; D gene uncertain. Germline CDR1 and CDR2: KGHSH and LQKENI. Trimming cost V 3 bases and J 0 bases, with 11 bases left between them. This CDR3 spans 15 amino acids. This CDR3 is CASSPPWNPNYGYTF. CDR3 DNA sequence: TGTGCCAGCTCACCCCCATGGAACCCTAACTATGGCTACACCTTC.

This clone came up once. This sequence joins TRBV7-8 and TRBJ2-1; 11 nucleotides agree with TRBD2. The CDR3 runs 15 residues. Germline lookup yields CDR1 SGHVS and CDR2 FQNEAQ. J was trimmed by 7 bases and V by 3 bases; bases with no gene match: 5. CDR3 nucleotides: TGTGCCAGCAGCTTCCTGACTAGCGGGGATAATGAGCAGTTCTTC. It encodes CASSFLTSGDNEQFF.

This clone was seen once. The chain couples TRBV3-1 (or the pseudogene TRBV3-2) to TRBJ1-1; D is unresolved. CDR3 length: 15 amino acids. Germline V gene sequence: CDR1 LGHDT, CDR2 YNNKEL (reference sequence). Trimming took off 2 bases at V and 4 bases at J, with 14 bases between the two ends. CDR3 bases: TGTGCCAGCAGCCAACAAGGCGTGGTGGGCACTGAAGCTTTCTTT. It specifies CASSQQGVVGTEAFF.

The rearrangement uses TRBV27 and TRBJ1-2; a possible D gene is TRBD1 (5 bases). Germline V gene data show CDR1 as MNHEY and CDR2 as SMNVEV (reference sequence). Trimming cost V 3 bases and J 8 bases, with 16 bases left between them. The CDR3 length is 14 residues. CDR3 DNA: TGTGCCAGCAGTTTTAAAGACAGACTCGGCGGCTACACCTTC. It codes for CASSFKDRLGGYTF.

This clone was counted a few times. CDR3 sequence reads: CASSAMNTEAFF. The CDR3, as DNA: TGTGCCAGCTCGGCCATGAACACTGAAGCTTTCTTT. The genes are TRBV18 and TRBJ1-1, with D uncertain. CDR3 length: 12 amino acids. Trimming left V 6 bases short and J 0 bases short, with 5 bases between. Germline CDR1 is KGHSH and CDR2 is LQKENI.

The rearrangement links TRBV18 to TRBJ2-5; D possibly corresponds to TRBD2 (5 bases). This CDR3 is built from 14 residues. V lost 3 bases to trimming and J lost 9 bases, with 17 bases between them. The germline V gene has CDR1 KGHSH and CDR2 LQKENI. CDR3: CASSPFGSGSAQYF. The CDR3 nucleotides read TGTGCCAGCTCACCGTTCGGGTCGGGGTCGGCCCAGTACTTC.

The rearrangement links TRBV7-9 to TRBJ1-2; D is uncertain. The ends were cut back, 3 bases at V and 6 bases at J, with 14 bases in the middle. Looked up from germline, CDR1 is SEHNR and CDR2 is FQNEAQ (reference sequence). The CDR3 is 14 amino acids. The CDR3 region has the DNA TGTGCCAGCAGCTTCTCTCAAACACCACATGGCTACACCTTC. Translated, it gives CASSFSQTPHGYTF.

As regards this clone: The sample has other DNA sequences that encode this CDR3 too. V gene TRBV5-1 combines with J gene TRBJ1-5; no firm D call. Trimming removed 0 bases at V and 4 bases at J, with 11 bases between. This CDR3 is built from 15 residues. The germline gives CDR1 SGHRS, CDR2 YFSETQ. CDR3 loop: CASSLDGQPNQPQHF. As DNA, the CDR3 is TGCGCCAGCAGCTTGGATGGGCAGCCGAATCAGCCCCAGCATTTT.

This clone was observed once. This chain uses TRBV3-1 (or the pseudogene TRBV3-2) with TRBJ1-1; D call uncertain. This CDR3 is 13 amino acids long. Germline V gene sequence: CDR1 LGHDT, CDR2 YNNKEL (reference sequence). The V and J ends lost 1 base and 7 bases respectively, with 10 bases between them. CDR3 in amino acids: CASSQAGRGEAFF. CDR3 bases: TGTGCCAGCAGCCAAGCTGGACGTGGTGAAGCTTTCTTT.

CDR3 in DNA: TGCGCCAGCAGCCAGAACCCCCTTTACGAGCAGTACTTC. It encodes CASSQNPLYEQYF. V usage is TRBV4-3 and J usage is TRBJ2-7, with D uncertain. Germline CDR1 LGHNA, CDR2 YSLEER. Trimming left V 3 bases short and J 4 bases short, with 10 bases between. CDR3 length: 13 amino acids.